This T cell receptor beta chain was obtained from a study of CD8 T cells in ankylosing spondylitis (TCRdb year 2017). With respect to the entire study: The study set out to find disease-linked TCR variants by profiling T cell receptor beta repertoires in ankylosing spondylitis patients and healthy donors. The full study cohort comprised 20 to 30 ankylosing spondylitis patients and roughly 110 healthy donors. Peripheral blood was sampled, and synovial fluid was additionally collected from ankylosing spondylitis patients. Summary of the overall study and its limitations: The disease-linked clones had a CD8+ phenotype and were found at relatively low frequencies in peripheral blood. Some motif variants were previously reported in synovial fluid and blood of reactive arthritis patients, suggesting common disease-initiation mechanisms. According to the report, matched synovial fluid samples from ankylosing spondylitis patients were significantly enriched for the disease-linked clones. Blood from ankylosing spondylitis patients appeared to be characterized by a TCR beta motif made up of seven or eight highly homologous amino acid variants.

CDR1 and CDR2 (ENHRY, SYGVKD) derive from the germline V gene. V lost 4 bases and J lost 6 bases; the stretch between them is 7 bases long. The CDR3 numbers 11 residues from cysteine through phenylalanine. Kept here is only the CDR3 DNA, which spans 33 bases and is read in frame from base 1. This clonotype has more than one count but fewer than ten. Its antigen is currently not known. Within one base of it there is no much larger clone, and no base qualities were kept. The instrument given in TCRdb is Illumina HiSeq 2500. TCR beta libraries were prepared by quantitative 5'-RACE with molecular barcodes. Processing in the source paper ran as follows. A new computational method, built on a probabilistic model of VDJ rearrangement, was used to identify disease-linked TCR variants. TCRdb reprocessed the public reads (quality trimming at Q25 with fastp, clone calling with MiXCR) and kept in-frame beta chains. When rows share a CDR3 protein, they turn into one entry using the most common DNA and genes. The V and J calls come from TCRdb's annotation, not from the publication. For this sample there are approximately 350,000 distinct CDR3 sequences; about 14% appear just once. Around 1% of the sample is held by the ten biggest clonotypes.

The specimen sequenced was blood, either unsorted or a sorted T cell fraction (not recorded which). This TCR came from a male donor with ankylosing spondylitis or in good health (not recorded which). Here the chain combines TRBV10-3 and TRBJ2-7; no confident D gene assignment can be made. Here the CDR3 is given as CAISALSEQYF. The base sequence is TGTGCCATCAGTGCCCTCAGCGAGCAGTACTTC.